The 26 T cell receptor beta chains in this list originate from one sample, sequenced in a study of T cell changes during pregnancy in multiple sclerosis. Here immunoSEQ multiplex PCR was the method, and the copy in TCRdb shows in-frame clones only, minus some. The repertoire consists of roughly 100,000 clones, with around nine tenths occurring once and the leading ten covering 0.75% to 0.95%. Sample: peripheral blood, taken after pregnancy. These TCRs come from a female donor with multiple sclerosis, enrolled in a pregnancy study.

The CDR3 nucleotides read TGTGCCAGCAGCTTAACGACTAGCGGGGGGCTCCTTAGCACAGATACGCAGTATTTT. Amino acid sequence: CASSLTTSGGLLSTDTQYF. V is TRBV11-1 and J is TRBJ2-3; TRBD2 matches at 13 bases. Germline V lookup: CDR1 SGHAT, CDR2 FQDESV (reference sequence). This CDR3 is built from 19 residues. V lost 2 bases to trimming and J lost 0 bases; unmatched junction nucleotides: 8.

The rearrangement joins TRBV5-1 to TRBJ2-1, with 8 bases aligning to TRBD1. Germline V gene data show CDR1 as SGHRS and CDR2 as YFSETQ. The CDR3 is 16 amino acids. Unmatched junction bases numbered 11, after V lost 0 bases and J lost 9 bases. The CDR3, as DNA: TGCGCCAGCAGCTTGGAGGCGCGGACAGGGTCGGGTGAGCAGTTCTTC. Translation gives CASSLEARTGSGEQFF.

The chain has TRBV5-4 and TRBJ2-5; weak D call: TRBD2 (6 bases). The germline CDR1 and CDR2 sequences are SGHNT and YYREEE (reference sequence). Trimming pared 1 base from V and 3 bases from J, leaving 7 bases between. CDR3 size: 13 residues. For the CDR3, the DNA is TGTGCCAGCAGCTTGTTAGCGGAAGAGACCCAGTACTTC. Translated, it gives CASSLLAEETQYF. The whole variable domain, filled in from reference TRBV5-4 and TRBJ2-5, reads ETGVTQSPTHLIKTRGQQVTLRCSSQSGHNTVSWYQQALGQGPQFIFQYYREEENGRGNFPPRFSGLQFPNYSSELNVNALELDDSALYLCASSLLAEETQYFGPGTRLLVL.

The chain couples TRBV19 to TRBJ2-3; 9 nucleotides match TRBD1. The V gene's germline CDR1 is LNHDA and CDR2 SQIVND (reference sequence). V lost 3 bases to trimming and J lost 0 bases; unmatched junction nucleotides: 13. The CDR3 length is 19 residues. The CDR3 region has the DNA TGTGCCAGTAGTATCCCGACAGGGGGGCCAACGACCAGCACAGATACGCAGTATTTT. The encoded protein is CASSIPTGGPTTSTDTQYF.

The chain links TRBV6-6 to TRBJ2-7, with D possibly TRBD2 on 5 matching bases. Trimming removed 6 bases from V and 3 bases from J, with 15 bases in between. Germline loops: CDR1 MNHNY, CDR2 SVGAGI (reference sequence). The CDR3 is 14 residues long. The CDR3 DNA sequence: TGTGCCAGCAGAACCAGCTTTACTAGCTACGAGCAGTACTTC. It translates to CASRTSFTSYEQYF.

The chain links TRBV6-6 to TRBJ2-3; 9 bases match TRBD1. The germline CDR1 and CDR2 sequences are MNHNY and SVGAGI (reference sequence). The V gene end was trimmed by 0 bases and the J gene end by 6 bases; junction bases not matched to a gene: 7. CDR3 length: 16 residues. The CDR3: CASSYSPTGGADTQYF. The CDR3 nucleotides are TGTGCCAGCAGTTACTCCCCGACAGGGGGGGCGGATACGCAGTATTTT.

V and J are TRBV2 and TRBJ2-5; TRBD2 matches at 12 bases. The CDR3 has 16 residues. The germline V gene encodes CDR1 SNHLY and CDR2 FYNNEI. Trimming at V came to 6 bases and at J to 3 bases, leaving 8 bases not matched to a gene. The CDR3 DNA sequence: TGTGCCAGCAGGAAAACGCGACTAGCGGGGGAAGAGACCCAGTACTTC. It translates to CASRKTRLAGEETQYF.

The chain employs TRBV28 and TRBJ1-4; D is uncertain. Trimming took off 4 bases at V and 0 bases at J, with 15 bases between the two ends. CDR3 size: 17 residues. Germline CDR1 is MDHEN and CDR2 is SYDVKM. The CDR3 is CASSSAGKGATNEKLFF. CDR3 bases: TGTGCCAGCAGTTCGGCGGGGAAGGGTGCAACTAATGAAAAACTGTTTTTT.

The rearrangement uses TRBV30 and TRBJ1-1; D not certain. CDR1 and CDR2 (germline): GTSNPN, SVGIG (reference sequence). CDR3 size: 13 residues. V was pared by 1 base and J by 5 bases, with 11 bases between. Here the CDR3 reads CAWSGQGGTEAFF. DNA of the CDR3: TGTGCCTGGAGTGGACAAGGTGGGACTGAAGCTTTCTTT.

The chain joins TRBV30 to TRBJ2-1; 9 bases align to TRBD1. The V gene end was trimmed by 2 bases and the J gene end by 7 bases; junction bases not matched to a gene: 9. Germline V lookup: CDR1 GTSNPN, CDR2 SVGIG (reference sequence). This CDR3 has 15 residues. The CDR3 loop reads CAWSPQGAKRNEQFF. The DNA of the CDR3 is TGTGCCTGGAGTCCACAGGGGGCAAAAAGGAATGAGCAGTTCTTC. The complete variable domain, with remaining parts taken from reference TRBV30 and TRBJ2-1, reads SQTIHQWPATLVQPVGSPLSLECTVEGTSNPNLYWYRQAAGRGLQLLFYSVGIGQISSEVPQNLSASRPQDRQFILSSKKLLLSDSGFYLCAWSPQGAKRNEQFFGPGTRLTVL.

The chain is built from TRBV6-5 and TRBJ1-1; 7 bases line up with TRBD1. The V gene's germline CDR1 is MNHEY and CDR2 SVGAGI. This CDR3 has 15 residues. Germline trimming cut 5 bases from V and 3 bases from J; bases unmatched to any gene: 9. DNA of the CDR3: TGTGCCAGCAGTGGAATTACAGGGGCGGACACTGAAGCTTTCTTT. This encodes CASSGITGADTEAFF.

Here the CDR3 reads CASSLSKDPRFEAFF. The CDR3 DNA is TGTGCCAGCAGCTTGTCAAAAGACCCTAGGTTTGAAGCTTTCTTT. The rearrangement links TRBV5-5 to TRBJ1-1; no definite D call. The V gene lost 1 base and the J gene lost 7 bases, with 17 bases spanning the gap. Germline V gene lookup returns CDR1 SGHKS and CDR2 YYEKEE (reference sequence). The CDR3 is 15 residues long.

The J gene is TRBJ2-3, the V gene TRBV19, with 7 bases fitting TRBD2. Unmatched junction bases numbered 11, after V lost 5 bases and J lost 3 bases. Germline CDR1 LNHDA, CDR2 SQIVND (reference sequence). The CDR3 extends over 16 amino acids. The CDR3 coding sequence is TGTGCCAGTAGTCGTTTCCTGCGGGAGTTAACAGATACGCAGTATTTT. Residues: CASSRFLRELTDTQYF.

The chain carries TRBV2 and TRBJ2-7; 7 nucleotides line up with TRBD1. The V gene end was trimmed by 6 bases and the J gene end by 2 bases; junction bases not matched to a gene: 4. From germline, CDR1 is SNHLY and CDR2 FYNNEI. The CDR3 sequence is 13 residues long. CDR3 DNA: TGTGCCAGCAGCTTACAGGGGACCTACGAGCAGTACTTC. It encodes CASSLQGTYEQYF.

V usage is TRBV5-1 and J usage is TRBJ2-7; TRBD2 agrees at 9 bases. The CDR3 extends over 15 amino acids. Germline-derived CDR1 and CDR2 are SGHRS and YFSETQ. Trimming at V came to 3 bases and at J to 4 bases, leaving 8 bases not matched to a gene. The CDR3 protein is CASSSGLASLYEQYF. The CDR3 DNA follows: TGCGCCAGCAGCTCTGGACTAGCGTCACTTTACGAGCAGTACTTC.

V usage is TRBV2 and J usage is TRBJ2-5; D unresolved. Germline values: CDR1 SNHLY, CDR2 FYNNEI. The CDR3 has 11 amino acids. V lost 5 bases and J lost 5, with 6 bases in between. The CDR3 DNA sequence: TGTGCCAGCAGTACCCGGGAGACCCAGTACTTC. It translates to CASSTRETQYF.

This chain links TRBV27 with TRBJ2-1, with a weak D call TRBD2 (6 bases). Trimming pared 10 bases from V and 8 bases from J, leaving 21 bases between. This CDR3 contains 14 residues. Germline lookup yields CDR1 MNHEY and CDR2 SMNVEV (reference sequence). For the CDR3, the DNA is TGTGCCACCCGGGAGAGAGGGTACAGCTATGAGCAGTTCTTC. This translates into CATRERGYSYEQFF.

The CDR3 reads CASSPGQGRGEQYF. As DNA, the CDR3 is TGTGCCAGCAGTCCAGGACAGGGGAGGGGGGAGCAGTACTTC. The chain carries TRBV7-2 and TRBJ2-7, with 9 bases fitting TRBD1. The CDR3 has 14 residues. CDR1 SGHTA and CDR2 FQGNSA come from the germline V gene. V trimming: 6 bases; J trimming: 7 bases; junction bases outside the gene matches: 10.

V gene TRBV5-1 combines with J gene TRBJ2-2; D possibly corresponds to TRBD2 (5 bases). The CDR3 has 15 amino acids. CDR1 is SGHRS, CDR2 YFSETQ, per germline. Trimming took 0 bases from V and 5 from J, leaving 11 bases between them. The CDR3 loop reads CASSLVASKTGELFF. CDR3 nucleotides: TGCGCCAGCAGCTTGGTTGCTAGCAAAACCGGGGAGCTGTTTTTT. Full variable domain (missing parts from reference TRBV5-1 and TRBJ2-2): KAGVTQTPRYLIKTRGQQVTLSCSPISGHRSVSWYQQTPGQGLQFLFEYFSETQRNKGNFPGRFSGRQFSNSRSEMNVSTLELGDSALYLCASSLVASKTGELFFGEGSRLTVL.

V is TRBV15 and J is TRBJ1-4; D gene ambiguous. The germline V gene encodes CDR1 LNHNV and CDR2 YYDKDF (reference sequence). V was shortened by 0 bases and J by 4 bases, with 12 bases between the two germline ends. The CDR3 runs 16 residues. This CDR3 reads CATSRDPLANNEKLFF. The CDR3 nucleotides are TGTGCCACCAGCAGAGACCCCCTGGCAAATAATGAAAAACTGTTTTTT.

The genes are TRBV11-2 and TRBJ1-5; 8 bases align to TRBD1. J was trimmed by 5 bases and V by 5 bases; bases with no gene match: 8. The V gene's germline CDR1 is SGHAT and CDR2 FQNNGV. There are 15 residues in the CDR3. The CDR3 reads CASSPGSRGHQPQHF. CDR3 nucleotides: TGTGCCAGCAGCCCAGGGAGCAGGGGGCATCAGCCCCAGCATTTT.

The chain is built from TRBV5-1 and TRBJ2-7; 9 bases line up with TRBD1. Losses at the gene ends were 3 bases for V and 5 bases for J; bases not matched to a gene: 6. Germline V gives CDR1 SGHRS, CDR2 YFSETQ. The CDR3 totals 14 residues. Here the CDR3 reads CASSSGTGLDEQYF. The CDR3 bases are TGCGCCAGCAGCTCCGGGACAGGGCTCGACGAGCAGTACTTC.

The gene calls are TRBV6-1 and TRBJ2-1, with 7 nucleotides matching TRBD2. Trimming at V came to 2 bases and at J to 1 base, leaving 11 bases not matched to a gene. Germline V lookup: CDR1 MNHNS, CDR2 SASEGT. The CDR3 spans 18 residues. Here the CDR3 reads CASSEWRAGLSSYNEQFF. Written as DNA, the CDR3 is TGTGCCAGCAGTGAATGGAGAGCGGGATTATCTTCCTACAATGAGCAGTTCTTC.

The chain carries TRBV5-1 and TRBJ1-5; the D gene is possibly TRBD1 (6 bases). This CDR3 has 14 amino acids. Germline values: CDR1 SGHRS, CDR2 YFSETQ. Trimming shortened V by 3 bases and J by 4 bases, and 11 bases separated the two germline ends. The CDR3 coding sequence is TGCGCCAGCAGCTGGGGGGGGGCAAATCAGCCCCAGCATTTT. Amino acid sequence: CASSWGGANQPQHF.

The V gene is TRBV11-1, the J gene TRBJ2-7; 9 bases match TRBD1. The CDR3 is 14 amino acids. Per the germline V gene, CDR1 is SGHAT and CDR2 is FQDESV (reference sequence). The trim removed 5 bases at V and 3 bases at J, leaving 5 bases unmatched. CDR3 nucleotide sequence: TGTGCCAGCAGCATCGAGGGACAGGGCTACGAGCAGTACTTC. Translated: CASSIEGQGYEQYF.

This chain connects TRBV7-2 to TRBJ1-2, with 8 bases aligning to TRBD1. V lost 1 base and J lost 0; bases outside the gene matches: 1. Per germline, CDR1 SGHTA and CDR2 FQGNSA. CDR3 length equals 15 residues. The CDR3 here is CASSLGGQANYGYTF. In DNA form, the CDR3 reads TGTGCCAGCAGCTTAGGGGGACAGGCTAACTATGGCTACACCTTC.